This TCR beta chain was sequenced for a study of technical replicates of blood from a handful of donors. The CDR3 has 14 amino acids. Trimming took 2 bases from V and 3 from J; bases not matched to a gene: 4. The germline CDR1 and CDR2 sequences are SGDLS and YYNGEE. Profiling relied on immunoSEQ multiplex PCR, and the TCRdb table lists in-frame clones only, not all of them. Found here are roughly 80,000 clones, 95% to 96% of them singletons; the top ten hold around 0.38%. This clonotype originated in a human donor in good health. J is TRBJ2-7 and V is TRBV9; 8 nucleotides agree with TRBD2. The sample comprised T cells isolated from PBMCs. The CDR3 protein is CASSVSGAVYEQYF. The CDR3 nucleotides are TGTGCCAGCAGCGTTAGCGGGGCGGTCTACGAGCAGTACTTC.